There are a few counts of the clone carrying this T cell receptor beta chain. Antigen specificity is unknown. The sample is drawn from a study of blood T cells in healthy people across ages. Study-level information: The template switching approach captured approximately one barcoded beta molecule for every two T cells.

The germline V gene has CDR1 MNHNS and CDR2 SASEGT. The CDR3 consists of 18 residues. The ends were cut back, 5 bases at V and 1 base at J, with 18 bases in the middle. Next came a second PCR, run for about 7 to 12 cycles, which used a sample-barcoded 5' primer along with a J-beta primer mix. MiXCR, applied by TCRdb to the 5' RACE reads, yields one record per CDR3 protein. The sample holds 1.5 million to 2 million distinct CDR3 sequences; about 28% are singletons and the top ten take around 7.7%. Study-level results: Expanded clonotype shifts may have been confounded, as the donors had an unknown CMV status.

V gene TRBV6-1 combines with J gene TRBJ2-6, with a weak D call TRBD1 (5 bases). The sequence came from a woman aged 30 to 39 in good health. The sample was blood. CDR3 in amino acids: CASSRTPQGASGANVLTF. The CDR3 DNA reads TGTGCCAGCAGTCGAACCCCACAAGGGGCGTCTGGGGCCAACGTCCTGACTTTC.